Listed here are 9 T cell receptor beta chains from one sample, sequenced in a study of cytomegalovirus exposure and HLA in healthy donors. The method was immunoSEQ multiplex PCR; TCRdb's version includes in-frame clones alone and lacks a portion of them. There are 57,000 or so clones in the sample; 90% to 97% occur only once, and approximately 0.94% lies in the top ten. Sequenced: PBMCs. These receptors originate from a man aged 18 to 30 in good health and CMV-seronegative.

The gene calls are TRBV6-1 and TRBJ2-7; a weak D match, TRBD2 (6 bases). With 2 bases removed from V and 2 bases from J, the gap between germline ends came to 13 bases. This CDR3 is built from 15 residues. Germline V CDR1 and CDR2: MNHNS, SASEGT. The CDR3 DNA follows: TGTGCCAGCAGTGAATTCAGGACTAACCCCTACGAGCAGTACTTC. This codes for CASSEFRTNPYEQYF.

The genes are TRBV9 and TRBJ2-2; perhaps TRBD1 as D (5 bases). The CDR3 runs 14 residues. V lost 3 bases to trimming and J lost 1 base, with 7 bases between them. Germline CDR1 is SGDLS and CDR2 is YYNGEE. CDR3 sequence: CASSGTRNTGELFF. For the CDR3, the DNA is TGTGCCAGCAGCGGGACACGGAACACCGGGGAGCTGTTTTTT.

J is TRBJ2-1 and V is TRBV5-6, with 9 bases fitting TRBD2. Losses at the gene ends were 3 bases for V and 10 bases for J; bases not matched to a gene: 8. Looked up from germline, CDR1 is SGHDT and CDR2 is YYEEEE. The CDR3 spans 14 residues. CDR3 sequence (DNA): TGTGCCAGCAGCTCCTTAGCGGGAGAGGGCGAGCAGTTCTTC. This sequence encodes CASSSLAGEGEQFF.

This rearrangement joins TRBV6-1 to TRBJ2-5, with 7 bases identical to TRBD1. Germline V CDR1 and CDR2: MNHNS, SASEGT. CDR3 length: 15 residues. Losses at the gene ends were 1 base for V and 4 bases for J; bases not matched to a gene: 6. CDR3 nucleotides: TGTGCCAGCAGTGAAGTGCCAGGGGGTAGAGAGACCCAGTACTTC. Its protein product is CASSEVPGGRETQYF.

This chain links TRBV15 with TRBJ2-1; D uncertain. V gave up 1 base and J gave up 0 bases, with 16 bases separating them. The CDR3 consists of 18 residues. Germline CDR1 is LNHNV and CDR2 is YYDKDF (reference sequence). This chain's CDR3 is CATSRVGGEHHSYNEQFF. As DNA, the CDR3 is TGTGCCACCAGCAGAGTTGGCGGAGAGCACCACTCCTACAATGAGCAGTTCTTC.

This sequence joins TRBV5-1 and TRBJ2-5; no clear D. This CDR3 has 13 amino acids. The germline gives CDR1 SGHRS, CDR2 YFSETQ. V was trimmed by 0 bases and J by 3 bases, leaving 6 bases between them. The CDR3 region has the DNA TGCGCCAGCAGCTTGGCGGTTGAAGAGACCCAGTACTTC. Its translation is CASSLAVEETQYF.

This chain links TRBV7-2 with TRBJ2-7; no clear D gene. The ends were cut back, 5 bases at V and 0 bases at J, with 14 bases in the middle. Germline lookup yields CDR1 SGHTA and CDR2 FQGNSA. The CDR3 spans 15 residues. CDR3 in DNA: TGTGCCAGCAGCGCCCCTCTAGAACCCTCCTACGAGCAGTACTTC. Its protein product is CASSAPLEPSYEQYF.

The chain recombines TRBV5-1 with TRBJ2-1; TRBD2 matches at 12 bases. Germline V gene data show CDR1 as SGHRS and CDR2 as YFSETQ. V lost 0 bases to trimming and J lost 4 bases; unmatched junction nucleotides: 8. There are 18 residues in the CDR3. Here the CDR3 DNA reads TGCGCCAGCAGCTTGGTTCCCGGTGGGACTAGCGGGTACAATGAGCAGTTCTTC. The encoded protein is CASSLVPGGTSGYNEQFF.

The chain employs TRBV14 and TRBJ2-7, with D maybe TRBD1 (5 bases). Germline V CDR1 and CDR2: SGHDN, FVKESK. The CDR3 spans 14 residues. V lost 4 bases, J lost 4 bases, and 14 bases lay in between. CDR3 coding DNA: TGTGCCAGCAGCCCAGGACAAGGGTCGTACGAGCAGTACTTC. Translated: CASSPGQGSYEQYF.